A selection of T cell receptor beta chains follows, all from one sample in a study of T-cell reconstitution after alpha-beta-depleted transplantation in children. TCRdb processed the PCR reads anew with MiXCR; each CDR3 protein has one entry. The sample includes about 980,000 distinct CDR3 sequences, about 31% seen only once; the top ten take roughly 31%. Source: PBMCs, mostly from graft donor cells, taken 360 days after TCRalphabeta/CD19-depleted stem cell transplant. These receptors were obtained from a boy under three years old who had a stem cell transplant for SCID, so the T cells may come from the graft donor. The CDR3 runs from the conserved cysteine through the conserved F or W. Fields, in order: clone size, J gene, D gene, V gene, CDR3 DNA, CDR3 protein. D genes are given only for firm matches. Not all rows give a size; the values are once, few, many and, for expanded clones, a class.

NA	TRBJ2-7	NA	TRBV2	TGTGCCAGCAGTTCCTCCGGACACCTCGGGCCGTACGAGCAGTACTTC	CASSSSGHLGPYEQYF
NA	TRBJ2-1	TRBD2	TRBV2	TGTGCCAGCAGTGGGCGGGGGGGCCTCAATGAGCAGTTCTTC	CASSGRGGLNEQFF
few	TRBJ1-5	TRBD1	TRBV24-1	TGTGCCACCAAAGGCAACGGACAGGGCAATCAGCCCCAGCATTTT	CATKGNGQGNQPQHF
once	TRBJ2-7	NA	TRBV11-2	TGTGCCAGCAGCTTAGATAGCCCGTCCGAGCAGTACTTC	CASSLDSPSEQYF
few	TRBJ1-2	NA	TRBV28	TGTGCCAGCAGCTCACTCCCGGACAGCATTTATGGCTACACCTTC	CASSSLPDSIYGYTF
NA	TRBJ1-1	NA	TRBV7-9	TGTGCCGGACGACAGTTGCAAAATCGCGCTGAAGCTTTCTTT	CAGRQLQNRAEAFF
NA	TRBJ1-1	NA	TRBV19	TGTGCCAGTTCCCCCGGGGCTTATTGGCACACTGAAGCTTTCTTT	CASSPGAYWHTEAFF
NA	TRBJ2-3	NA	TRBV5-1	TGCGCCAGCAGCTTGGAGCCGAAGGGGACCACAGATACGCAGTATTTT	CASSLEPKGTTDTQYF
NA	TRBJ2-3	NA	TRBV12-3/TRBV12-4	TGTGCCAGCACCCGGGGGTCCGCGGAGGGCACAGATACGCAGTATTTT	CASTRGSAEGTDTQYF
NA	TRBJ2-3	NA	TRBV12-3/TRBV12-4	TGTGCCAGCTGGAGTGGAGATACGCAGTATTTT	CASWSGDTQYF
NA	TRBJ1-5	NA	TRBV6-1	TGTGCCAGCAGTGAAAACTGGATTATCCGGTGGCCCCAGCATTTT	CASSENWIIRWPQHF
few	TRBJ2-3	TRBD1	TRBV5-1	TGCGCCAGCAGCCGAACATGGACAGGGACAGCGGATACGCAGTATTTT	CASSRTWTGTADTQYF
few	TRBJ2-7	NA	TRBV15	TGTGCCACCAGCAGAGAGTGGGGAGCCTACGAGCAGTACTTC	CATSREWGAYEQYF
NA	TRBJ1-5	NA	TRBV20-1	TGCAGTGCCATTAAAGGTGGGACACGAAGCAATCAGCCCCAGCATTTT	CSAIKGGTRSNQPQHF
NA	TRBJ2-6	TRBD1	TRBV4-2	TGTGCCAGCAGCCCCAGAAGACAGGGGACGTCTGGGGCCAACGTCCTGACTTTC	CASSPRRQGTSGANVLTF
NA	TRBJ1-6	NA	TRBV19	TGTGCCAGTAGTCAGGCAGATTATAATTCACCCCTCCACTTT	CASSQADYNSPLHF
NA	TRBJ2-3	NA	TRBV20-1	TGCAGTGCTAGAGAACGTCTAGCGGATACGCAGTATTTT	CSARERLADTQYF
NA	TRBJ2-3	TRBD2	TRBV4-3	TGCGCCAGCAGCCAGGTTCTAGCGGGGGGGCGGTTGAATACGCAGTATTTT	CASSQVLAGGRLNTQYF
NA	TRBJ2-6	NA	TRBV5-5	TGTGCCAGCAGCTTCAAAGAATCAGTTAGCTCTGGGGCCAACGTCCTGACTTTC	CASSFKESVSSGANVLTF
few	TRBJ1-1	NA	TRBV5-1	TGCGCCAGCAGCTCAATCTTTACCGGGAGGAACACTGAAGCTTTCTTT	CASSSIFTGRNTEAFF
NA	TRBJ2-7	TRBD1	TRBV10-1	TGCGCCAGCAGCACCGGGACAGGTCCCACCTACGAGCAGTACTTC	CASSTGTGPTYEQYF
few	TRBJ1-5	NA	TRBV5-6	TGTGCCAGCAGCTTTACAGGACCCAATCAGCCCCAGCATTTT	CASSFTGPNQPQHF
NA	TRBJ2-7	TRBD1	TRBV7-9	TGTGCCAGCAGCACCCGGGACAGGGGGGCTTACGAGCAGTACTTC	CASSTRDRGAYEQYF
few	TRBJ2-6	TRBD1	TRBV12-3/TRBV12-4	TGTGCCAGCAGTCTCAGGGGACAGACCGTCTCTGGGGCCAACGTCCTGACTTTC	CASSLRGQTVSGANVLTF
few	TRBJ2-7	NA	TRBV30	TGTGCCTGGAGTGTACCAGGGAAAAAGTCCTACGAGCAGTACTTC	CAWSVPGKKSYEQYF
NA	TRBJ2-2	NA	TRBV5-1	TGCGCCAGCCGGCCAGGGACCGCTGCGAACACCGGGGAGCTGTTTTTT	CASRPGTAANTGELFF
NA	TRBJ1-2	NA	TRBV27	TGTGCCAGCAGGCGAACCGGGACACCAGAGGGTGGCTACACCTTC	CASRRTGTPEGGYTF
few	TRBJ2-7	NA	TRBV20-1	TGCAGTGCTAGAGGGCGTCTGTACGAGCAGTACTTC	CSARGRLYEQYF
many	TRBJ2-3	NA	TRBV29-1	TGCAGCCCATCGTGGAGGGATACGCAGTATTTT	CSPSWRDTQYF
few	TRBJ2-1	NA	TRBV20-1	TGCAGTGCTAGAGATGTTCTAGAGGGCTCCTACAATGAGCAGTTCTTC	CSARDVLEGSYNEQFF
NA	TRBJ1-3	TRBD1	TRBV6-5	TGTGCCAGCAGTTTCATGACAGGGACTGGAAACACCATATATTTT	CASSFMTGTGNTIYF
many	TRBJ2-1	NA	TRBV5-1	TGCGCCAGCAGCTTTGACAGAGGCACCTACAATGAGCAGTTCTTC	CASSFDRGTYNEQFF
few	TRBJ2-3	NA	TRBV7-8	TGTGCCAGCAGCTTAGTTTGGACACACCTAGGGCCAGATACGCAGTATTTT	CASSLVWTHLGPDTQYF
NA	TRBJ2-5	NA	TRBV5-1	TGCGCCAGCAGCTTGGAGGACAGAGCCCAAGAGACCCAGTACTTC	CASSLEDRAQETQYF
few	TRBJ1-2	TRBD1	TRBV15	TGTGCCACCAGCAGAGCTTGGACAGGGGGTGGCTACACCTTC	CATSRAWTGGGYTF
NA	TRBJ2-2	TRBD1	TRBV6-1	TGTGCCAGCAGTCGGACAGGGCCGAGCCGAAACACCGGGGAGCTGTTTTTT	CASSRTGPSRNTGELFF
NA	TRBJ1-1	NA	TRBV11-1	TGTGCCAGCGAAGGTGAAGCTTTCTTT	CASEGEAFF
once	TRBJ2-7	NA	TRBV4-2	TGTGCCAGCAGCCAAGACCTGGACAGTGCTACCGAGCAGTACTTC	CASSQDLDSATEQYF
NA	TRBJ1-5	TRBD1	TRBV29-1	TGCCCCAGGGGTGCAAGGGGGCAGGGCCTTCATCAGCCCCAGCATTTT	CPRGARGQGLHQPQHF
few	TRBJ2-5	NA	TRBV20-1	TGCAGTGCTAGAGCGGCTTCGGACCCACACTTC	CSARAASDPHF
few	TRBJ1-2	NA	TRBV4-3	TGCGCCAGCAGCCACTGGAGGCCAAACTATGGCTACACCTTC	CASSHWRPNYGYTF
few	TRBJ2-5	NA	TRBV11-1	TGTGCCAGCAGCGGACGGACGGAGTACCAAGAGACCCAGTACTTC	CASSGRTEYQETQYF
few	TRBJ2-1	TRBD1	TRBV4-2	TGTGCCAGCAGCCAAGAGGCTGGGACAGGGGAGTTCTTC	CASSQEAGTGEFF
few	TRBJ1-5	NA	TRBV12-3/TRBV12-4	TGTGCCAGCAGTTTAGTCCAGGGGCCGCAGCCCCAGCATTTT	CASSLVQGPQPQHF
NA	TRBJ2-1	TRBD2	TRBV7-2	TGTGCCAGCAGCTTAGTGGGACTAGGCAATGAGCAGTTCTTC	CASSLVGLGNEQFF
once	TRBJ2-5	NA	TRBV2	TGTGCCAGCGAGGGACTTAACCAAGAGACCCAGTACTTC	CASEGLNQETQYF
NA	TRBJ1-4	NA	TRBV6-1	TGTGCCAGCAGGCGGACCGCTGCTCTTGGTGAAAAACTGTTTTTT	CASRRTAALGEKLFF
few	TRBJ2-7	NA	TRBV10-3	TGTGCCATCAGTGAGTCGACTCATACCTGGGGGCAGTACTTC	CAISESTHTWGQYF
NA	TRBJ2-3	NA	TRBV7-3	TGTGCCAGCAGACCCGGGCTCCTTACAGATACGCAGTATTTT	CASRPGLLTDTQYF
NA	TRBJ2-1	TRBD2	TRBV20-1	TGCAGTGCTAGAGGGAGCGGGGGGGGACACAATGAGCAGTTCTTC	CSARGSGGGHNEQFF
NA	TRBJ2-3	NA	TRBV5-6	TGTGCCAGCAGCGCCGGACACTACGTGGATACGCAGTATTTT	CASSAGHYVDTQYF
few	TRBJ2-1	NA	TRBV3-1	TGTGCCAGCAGCCAAGTAGAGCTAGCTACCTATGAGCAGTTCTTC	CASSQVELATYEQFF
many	TRBJ1-2	NA	TRBV6-5	TGTGCCAGCAGTTACGGCGCGGGCTATGGCTACACCTTC	CASSYGAGYGYTF
NA	TRBJ2-5	TRBD1	TRBV10-3	TGTGCCATCAGTGAGACAGGGGGGGAGACCCAGTACTTC	CAISETGGETQYF
NA	TRBJ2-5	NA	TRBV7-2	TGTGCCAGCAGCTTAGCGTTAGGGTGGGAGACCCAGTACTTC	CASSLALGWETQYF
NA	TRBJ2-5	NA	TRBV28	TGTGCCAGCAGCGAAAGGGGACTTAGCCTTCAAGAGACCCAGTACTTC	CASSERGLSLQETQYF
NA	TRBJ2-7	TRBD2	TRBV6-5	TGTGCCAGCAGTTCCCCGTTAGGGAGTAGCGGGGTCTCCTACGAGCAGTACTTC	CASSSPLGSSGVSYEQYF
few	TRBJ2-7	NA	TRBV2	TGTGCCAGCAGTGAATTTGGTCCGGCGCTCTACGAGCAGTACTTC	CASSEFGPALYEQYF
NA	TRBJ1-1	NA	TRBV2	TGTGCCAGCAGTCCCAGGGTACTGAAAACTGAAGCTTTCTTT	CASSPRVLKTEAFF
NA	TRBJ2-3	TRBD2	TRBV5-5	TGTGCCAGCAGCTTTTCTAGCGGGGGGGCCTTCCGGGATACGCAGTATTTT	CASSFSSGGAFRDTQYF